Listed below are T cell receptor beta chains from one sample, sequenced in a study of blood T cell repertoires in COVID-19. The method was immunoSEQ multiplex PCR; TCRdb's version includes in-frame clones alone and lacks a portion of them. The sample holds 360,000 or so clones, roughly 87% seen once. What was sequenced was PBMCs or T cells enriched from blood (not recorded which). The receptors originated from a woman under 40 who had recovered from COVID-19. CDR3s include the opening cysteine and the closing phenylalanine or tryptophan. A D gene is named only where the DNA matches it firmly. Expanded clones are given a class, and other clones once, few, many or no size at all.

v_call	d_call	j_call	clone_size	cdr3_nt	cdr3_aa
TRBV27	TRBD1	TRBJ1-1	-	TGTGCCAGCAGTTTATCGGGCAGGGGGTCCACTGAAGCTTTCTTT	CASSLSGRGSTEAFF
TRBV29-1	-	TRBJ2-7	once	TGCAGCGTTCGCGGCGCGAGCTCCTACGAGCAGTACTTC	CSVRGASSYEQYF
TRBV19	-	TRBJ1-1	-	TGTGCCAGTAGTTTCAGGGGCATCACTGAAGCTTTCTTT	CASSFRGITEAFF
TRBV30	-	TRBJ2-2	-	TGTGCCTGGGACAGCACCGGGGAGCTGTTTTTT	CAWDSTGELFF
TRBV7-9	TRBD2	TRBJ2-3	once	TGTGCCAGCAGCTTAGTTATTAGCGGGGTGGCAGATACGCAGTATTTT	CASSLVISGVADTQYF
TRBV7-2	-	TRBJ1-2	-	TGTGCCAGCAGCTTCGGGACTTATGGCTACACCTTC	CASSFGTYGYTF
TRBV20-1	TRBD1	TRBJ2-7	once	TGCAGTGCTAGTCAGGGACAGGGGCCCTACGAGCAGTACTTC	CSASQGQGPYEQYF
TRBV13	TRBD1	TRBJ1-1	-	TGTGCCAGCAGCTTACATCCCGGGACAGGTAAAGACACTGAAGCTTTCTTT	CASSLHPGTGKDTEAFF
TRBV5-1	TRBD1	TRBJ1-2	-	TGCGCCAGCAGCTTGGAGACAGGGTACAACTATGGCTACACCTTC	CASSLETGYNYGYTF
TRBV6-5	TRBD2	TRBJ2-7	-	TGTGCCAGCAGGAAACTAGCGGTTGGCTACGAGCAGTACTTC	CASRKLAVGYEQYF
TRBV6-5	-	TRBJ1-2	-	TGTGCCAGCAGTTACCGAGACAGGAATGGCTACACCTTC	CASSYRDRNGYTF
TRBV28	-	TRBJ1-1	once	TGTGCCAGCAGTTTAACAGGGAGGAACACTGAAGCTTTCTTT	CASSLTGRNTEAFF
TRBV15	TRBD1	TRBJ1-5	-	TGTGCCACCAGCAGCCGGGGACAGAATCAGCCCCAGCATTTT	CATSSRGQNQPQHF
TRBV7-2	TRBD2	TRBJ2-7	-	TGTGCCAGCAGCTTTCGGGAGGGGAGCGAGCAGTACTTC	CASSFREGSEQYF
TRBV7-2	-	TRBJ2-7	once	TGTGCCAGCAGCTTGGCGGCCCTTTCTAGAGAGCAGTACTTC	CASSLAALSREQYF
TRBV7-9	-	TRBJ1-5	few	TGTGCCAGCAGCTTACCGAATCAGCCCCAGCATTTT	CASSLPNQPQHF
TRBV19	-	TRBJ2-7	-	TGTGCCAGTAGTATAGCAAGGGGGACAACCTACGAGCAGTACTTC	CASSIARGTTYEQYF
TRBV7-9	-	TRBJ1-1	-	TGTGCCAGCAGCTCGCCGACAGTCCCGATCATTCCGCGAGCTTTCTTT	CASSSPTVPIIPRAFF
TRBV5-1	TRBD1	TRBJ1-2	-	TGCGCCAGCAGCTTTGGACAGGAATATGGCTACACCTTC	CASSFGQEYGYTF
TRBV10-3	TRBD1	TRBJ2-3	-	TGTGCCATCAGTGAACTGGACAGGGGATCAGATACGCAGTATTTT	CAISELDRGSDTQYF
TRBV28	TRBD1	TRBJ1-5	few	TGTGCCAGCAGTCCACAGGGGGTGTATCAGCCCCAGCATTTT	CASSPQGVYQPQHF
TRBV5-6	TRBD2	TRBJ2-7	-	TGTGCCAGCAGCTTGGGGGCGGGAGCCAACTACGAGCAGTACTTC	CASSLGAGANYEQYF
TRBV10-3	TRBD1	TRBJ1-3	-	TGTGCCATCAGTGAGGGACAGGGTTTAGCTTCTGGAAACACCATATATTTT	CAISEGQGLASGNTIYF
TRBV27	TRBD1	TRBJ1-1	-	TGTGCCAGCAGTCCCACGACAGGGGGCCTCACTGAAGCTTTCTTT	CASSPTTGGLTEAFF
TRBV6-5	TRBD1	TRBJ2-7	-	TGTGCCAGCGACAGGGGTGGCCACGAGCAGTACTTC	CASDRGGHEQYF
TRBV19	TRBD2	TRBJ2-1	-	TGTGCCAGTAGTTCTCCCGGGGCTAGCGGGAATTACAATGAGCAGTTCTTC	CASSSPGASGNYNEQFF
TRBV18	TRBD2	TRBJ2-1	once	TGTGCCAGCTCACGGTCCGGGACTAGCGGGATGGTTGAGCAGTTCTTC	CASSRSGTSGMVEQFF
TRBV4-1	TRBD1	TRBJ1-4	-	TGCGCCAGCAGCCAGGGACAGGGGACTAATGAAAAACTGTTTTTT	CASSQGQGTNEKLFF
TRBV25-1	-	TRBJ1-2	-	TGTGCCAGCAGTGACGTCCTTAACTATGGCTACACCTTC	CASSDVLNYGYTF
TRBV7-9	-	TRBJ2-3	-	TGTGCCAGCAGCTTAGCTGCGACAGATACGCAGTATTTT	CASSLAATDTQYF
TRBV7-2	TRBD1	TRBJ1-2	-	TGTGCCAGCAGCTTAGTTGGGACAGGGAACTATGGCTACACCTTC	CASSLVGTGNYGYTF
TRBV18	-	TRBJ1-1	-	TGTGCCAGCTCGACCAACCCCGGGGGGTGGGACACTGAAGCTTTCTTT	CASSTNPGGWDTEAFF
TRBV6-5	-	TRBJ2-1	-	TGTGCCAGCAGTTACGTTGGCGGCATACATTACAATGAGCAGTTCTTC	CASSYVGGIHYNEQFF
TRBV6-4	-	TRBJ1-1	-	TGTGCCAGCCGAACAGGAAAGGAAACTGAAGCTTTCTTT	CASRTGKETEAFF
TRBV5-6	-	TRBJ2-1	-	TGTGCCAGCAGCGACTACCGGGCCCCCGCGTGGGAGCAGTTCTTC	CASSDYRAPAWEQFF
TRBV7-9	TRBD2	TRBJ2-7	-	TGTGCCAGCAGCCCCAAGACGACTAGCGGGACTTACGAGCAGTACTTC	CASSPKTTSGTYEQYF
TRBV3-1/TRBV3-2	-	TRBJ1-1	-	TGTGCCAGCAGCCAAGCGGGTAGGAGGGCTTTCTTT	CASSQAGRRAFF
TRBV5-1	TRBD1	TRBJ1-2	-	TGCGCCAGCAGACGTGGACAGGGCGATGGCTACACCTTC	CASRRGQGDGYTF
TRBV28	-	TRBJ1-2	-	TGTGCCAGCAGTTCGCCCGGGACTTCTCAACCCAAAAACTATGGCTACACCTTC	CASSSPGTSQPKNYGYTF
TRBV19	-	TRBJ2-1	-	TGTGCCAGTAGTGTGGGGCGGGGCGAGCAGTTCTTC	CASSVGRGEQFF
TRBV10-3	TRBD1	TRBJ1-2	-	TGTGCCATCAGGACAGGGGAAGACTATGGCTACACCTTC	CAIRTGEDYGYTF
TRBV18	TRBD1	TRBJ1-2	-	TGTGCCAGCTCACCAGCGACAGGGGGTGGCTACACCTTC	CASSPATGGGYTF
TRBV5-1	TRBD2	TRBJ2-3	once	TGCGCCAGCAGCCCGGGCCCCGAGCGGGGTGGCACAGATACGCAGTATTTT	CASSPGPERGGTDTQYF
TRBV12-2	-	TRBJ2-2	once	TGTGCAAGTCGTTCTCTTGGGGAGGGGATGAGGAACACCGGGGAGCTGTTTTTT	CASRSLGEGMRNTGELFF
TRBV28	-	TRBJ1-1	-	TGTGCCAGCAGTTTAAGGGACATGAACACTGAAGCTTTCTTT	CASSLRDMNTEAFF
TRBV10-2	-	TRBJ2-7	few	TGCGCCAGCAGTCGCGGACAGAACTACGAGCAGTACTTC	CASSRGQNYEQYF
TRBV24-1	-	TRBJ2-5	-	TGTGCCACCAGTGACCCAGGATTCACCCAGTACTTC	CATSDPGFTQYF
TRBV7-9	TRBD2	TRBJ2-3	-	TGTGCCAGCAGCTTATCCGGGACTAGCGGTTACACAGATACGCAGTATTTT	CASSLSGTSGYTDTQYF
TRBV12-2	-	TRBJ2-4	-	TGTGCAAGTCGCTCAGACAGCCTTCTAGCCAAAAACATTCAGTACTTC	CASRSDSLLAKNIQYF
TRBV2	TRBD1	TRBJ1-5	few	TGTGCCAGCAGTAGGGACAGTACTAATCAGCCCCAGCATTTT	CASSRDSTNQPQHF
TRBV5-1	TRBD1	TRBJ2-5	-	TGCGCCAGCAGCCTCCTGGGACAGCAAGAGACCCAGTACTTC	CASSLLGQQETQYF
TRBV2	-	TRBJ2-1	-	TGTGCCAGCAGTGAGAGGGCAGGCAATGAGCAGTTCTTC	CASSERAGNEQFF
TRBV7-2	-	TRBJ2-1	-	TGTGCCAGCAGCCTGACTTATCGCTCCTACAATGAGCAGTTCTTC	CASSLTYRSYNEQFF
TRBV6-4	-	TRBJ2-3	few	TGTGCCAGCAGTACAGGAATCACAGATACGCAGTATTTT	CASSTGITDTQYF
TRBV6-5	TRBD1	TRBJ1-2	-	TGTGCCAGCAGTTACCCCGACAGGGTTGGCTACACCTTC	CASSYPDRVGYTF
TRBV7-9	-	TRBJ1-4	few	TGTGCCAGCAGCTTAGGGTCAGGCGGGGAAAAACTGTTTTTT	CASSLGSGGEKLFF
TRBV27	TRBD2	TRBJ2-1	-	TGTGCCAGCAGTTTAGGACTAGCGGGCACTCCCTACAATGAGCAGTTCTTC	CASSLGLAGTPYNEQFF
TRBV7-3	-	TRBJ1-1	-	TGTGCCAGCAGCTCCCAGGTCGGGGGTATGAACACTGAAGCTTTCTTT	CASSSQVGGMNTEAFF
TRBV7-8	-	TRBJ2-7	-	TGTGCCAGCAGGTCTAAGAGCTCCTACGAGCAGTACTTC	CASRSKSSYEQYF
TRBV27	TRBD2	TRBJ2-1	-	TGTGCCAGCAGTCTTAGCGGGGGGGACAATGAGCAGTTCTTC	CASSLSGGDNEQFF